Here is one T cell receptor beta chain with its context. Its antigen remains unidentified. Profiling relied on immunoSEQ multiplex PCR, and the TCRdb table lists in-frame clones only, not all of them. The sample lists fewer than 120,000 clones; roughly 90% were seen once. This specimen belongs to a study of T cell responses to AZD1222 COVID-19 vaccine. Study outcomes and limitations: Clonal diversity was possibly underestimated; the donors were predominantly white British and more often female. Close to half of all spike-specific TCRs reportedly target regions of the variants that are unmutated.

Pooled in the analysis were second doses at about 4 or about 12 weeks. V shed 0 bases and J shed 5 bases, with 9 bases lying between them. From germline, CDR1 is SGHRS and CDR2 YFSETQ. The CDR3 is made up of 15 amino acids. V is TRBV5-1 and J is TRBJ1-6, with unresolved D. The starting material was peripheral blood, obtained 28 days after the second AZD1222 dose. The origin of this receptor is an adult who received the AZD1222 COVID-19 vaccine. The CDR3 loop reads CASSLETANNSPLHF. The CDR3 nucleotides are TGCGCCAGCAGCTTGGAAACAGCCAATAATTCACCCCTCCACTTT.